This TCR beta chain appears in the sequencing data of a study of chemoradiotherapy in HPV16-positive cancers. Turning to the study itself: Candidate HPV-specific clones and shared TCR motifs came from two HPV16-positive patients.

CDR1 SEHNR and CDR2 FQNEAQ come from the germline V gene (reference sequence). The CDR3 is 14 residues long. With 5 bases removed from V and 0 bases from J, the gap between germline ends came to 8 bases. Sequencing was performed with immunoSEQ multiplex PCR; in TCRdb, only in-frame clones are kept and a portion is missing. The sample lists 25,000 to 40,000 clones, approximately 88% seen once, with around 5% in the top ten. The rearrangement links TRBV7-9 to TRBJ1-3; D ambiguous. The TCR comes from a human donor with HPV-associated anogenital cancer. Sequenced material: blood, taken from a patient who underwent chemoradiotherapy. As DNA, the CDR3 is TGTGCCAGCAGCCTGAGCGGCTCTGGAAACACCATATATTTT. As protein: CASSLSGSGNTIYF.